The rows below give T cell receptor beta chains drawn from one sample of a study of blood T cell repertoires in COVID-19. Profiling relied on immunoSEQ multiplex PCR, and the TCRdb table lists in-frame clones only, not all of them. The sample shows approximately 210,000 clones, 75% to 90% of them seen only once. The sample taken for sequencing was peripheral blood. The receptors originated from a human donor in a cohort sampled during active COVID-19. Each CDR3 is given with its conserved first and last residue. D genes are given only for firm matches. Not all rows give a size; the values are once, few, many and, for expanded clones, a class.

>-|TRBV6-2/TRBV6-3|TRBJ2-7|TRBD2
TGTGCCAGCAGTTATAACCCTAGCGGGAGGGCCGAGCAGTACTTC
CASSYNPSGRAEQYF
>-|TRBV6-5|TRBJ2-1|-
TGTGCCAGCAGTCCCTCACGGGGGATCGAGCAGTTCTTC
CASSPSRGIEQFF
>-|TRBV3-1/TRBV3-2|TRBJ2-1|TRBD2
TGTGCCAGCAGCCTCGGGACTAGCGGGAGACCCTACAATGAGCAGTTCTTC
CASSLGTSGRPYNEQFF
>-|TRBV19|TRBJ2-6|TRBD2
TGTGCCAGTAGGGGGACTAGCGTACTCTCCGGGGCCAACGTCCTGACTTTC
CASRGTSVLSGANVLTF
>once|TRBV18|TRBJ2-7|TRBD1
TGTGCCAGCTCACCGGGACAGGCTATCTCCTACGAGCAGTACTTC
CASSPGQAISYEQYF
>few|TRBV9|TRBJ2-7|-
TGTGCCAGCAGCGTGGGGGCAGCTTCCTCCTACGAGCAGTACTTC
CASSVGAASSYEQYF
>-|TRBV10-1|TRBJ2-7|TRBD2
TGCGCCAGCAGTGAAACTAGCGGGGACGAGCAGTACTTC
CASSETSGDEQYF
>-|TRBV27|TRBJ1-5|TRBD1
TGTGCCAGCAGTTTTCAGGGGGCGAACCAGCCCCAGCATTTT
CASSFQGANQPQHF
>once|TRBV18|TRBJ1-2|-
TGTGCCAGCGAGGAGAGAACGAATGGCTACACCTTC
CASEERTNGYTF
>-|TRBV28|TRBJ1-3|TRBD1
TGTGCCAGCAGGGCAGGGGGGCGAGGAAACACCATATATTTT
CASRAGGRGNTIYF
>-|TRBV20-1|TRBJ1-2|-
TGCAGTGCTAGTATGGGGAGCGACACCTTC
CSASMGSDTF
>few|TRBV6-5|TRBJ1-2|TRBD1
TGTGCCAGCAGTTACATGGACAGGAGAGGCTACACCTTC
CASSYMDRRGYTF
>-|TRBV25-1|TRBJ2-7|-
TGTGCCAGCAGTGCAGTCTACGAGCAGTACTTC
CASSAVYEQYF
>-|TRBV7-9|TRBJ2-5|TRBD2
TGTGCCAGCAGTTATGGCCCTAAGGCTAGCGGAAAAGAGACCCAGTACTTC
CASSYGPKASGKETQYF
>few|TRBV5-4|TRBJ2-7|-
TGTGCCAGCGGGGCAGGAGCCTACGAGCAGTACTTC
CASGAGAYEQYF
>-|TRBV9|TRBJ1-4|-
TGTGCCAGCAGCGTAGTCGGCGGGGTCGGAGAAAAACTGTTTTTT
CASSVVGGVGEKLFF
>-|TRBV5-6|TRBJ2-7|TRBD2
TGTGCCAGCAGCATCGGACTAGCGGTGTACGAGCAGTACTTC
CASSIGLAVYEQYF
>-|TRBV7-9|TRBJ2-7|TRBD1
TGTGCCAGCAGCTTGGCCGGGACAGGGTACGAGCAGTACTTC
CASSLAGTGYEQYF
>few|TRBV28|TRBJ1-5|-
TGTGCCAGCAGTTTATGGGGGGGTAGCAATCAGCCCCAGCATTTT
CASSLWGGSNQPQHF
>-|TRBV2|TRBJ2-7|-
TGTGCCAGCAGCCTGAGGGAGCGGGCCTCCTACGAGCAGTACTTC
CASSLRERASYEQYF
>-|TRBV13|TRBJ2-3|TRBD2
TGTGCCAGCAGCTCCCGACTAGCGGGAGGGCCAGATACGCAGTATTTT
CASSSRLAGGPDTQYF
>once|TRBV18|TRBJ2-7|-
TGTGCCAGCTCACCGGGAAGAGAGGGAGCTTACGAGCAGTACTTC
CASSPGREGAYEQYF
>once|TRBV10-1|TRBJ2-2|TRBD1
TGCGCCAGCAGCAAGACAGGGCCCAACACCGGGGAGCTGTTTTTT
CASSKTGPNTGELFF
>-|TRBV19|TRBJ2-3|TRBD1
TGTGCCAGTAGGGCCGGGACAGGGATGGCAGATACGCAGTATTTT
CASRAGTGMADTQYF
>-|TRBV7-2|TRBJ2-1|TRBD2
TGTGCCAGCAGCTTATTCCGGACTAGCTGGAATGAGCAGTTCTTC
CASSLFRTSWNEQFF
>-|TRBV11-2|TRBJ1-1|-
TGTGCCAGCAGCTTAGATCGGTCACCGAACACTGAAGCTTTCTTT
CASSLDRSPNTEAFF
>-|TRBV3-1/TRBV3-2|TRBJ1-1|TRBD1
TGTGCCAGCAGCCACCACAGGGGGCCGAACACTGAAGCTTTCTTT
CASSHHRGPNTEAFF
>once|TRBV6-1|TRBJ1-5|-
TGTGCCAGCAGTGAAGGGACAAATAGCAATCAGCCCCAGCATTTT
CASSEGTNSNQPQHF
>-|TRBV24-1|TRBJ2-2|-
TGTGCCACCAGTGGCGGGACGGGCCGTCCTACCTTGCTGTTTTTT
CATSGGTGRPTLLFF
>many|TRBV28|TRBJ2-7|-
TGTGCCAGCAGTACTACTACAGGGAATCTCCTCGAGCAGTACTTC
CASSTTTGNLLEQYF
>-|TRBV28|TRBJ1-5|-
TGTGCCAGCAGATCTGGGCGCCTGAATCAGCCCCAGCATTTT
CASRSGRLNQPQHF
>-|TRBV28|TRBJ1-1|TRBD1
TGTGCCAGCAGTTTAATCGAGGGGGCGCGGGGCACTGAAGCTTTCTTT
CASSLIEGARGTEAFF
>-|TRBV7-2|TRBJ2-7|TRBD2
TGTGCCAGCAGCTCACTAGCGGGAGGGGGCGAGCAGTACTTC
CASSSLAGGGEQYF
>-|TRBV27|TRBJ1-2|TRBD1
TGTGCCAGCAGTTTCCTGACAGGGGGACATGGCTACACCTTC
CASSFLTGGHGYTF
>-|TRBV5-8|TRBJ2-1|TRBD1
TGTGCCAGCAGCTTAAGGGGGCAGTCCTACAATGAGCAGTTCTTC
CASSLRGQSYNEQFF
>-|TRBV5-6|TRBJ2-2|TRBD2
TGTGCCAGCAGCCGGGGCGGGAGAGGAGACACCGGGGAGCTGTTTTTT
CASSRGGRGDTGELFF
>-|TRBV7-2|TRBJ1-2|TRBD1
TGTGCCAGCAGCACGGGACAGAAAAACTATGGCTACACCTTC
CASSTGQKNYGYTF
>-|TRBV5-1|TRBJ2-6|-
TGCGCCAGCAGCCTCCAGGGAAGCTCTGGGGCCAACGTCCTGACTTTC
CASSLQGSSGANVLTF
>-|TRBV6-2/TRBV6-3|TRBJ1-5|-
TGTGCCAGCAGTTACGCCGCGGGTTATAGCAATCAGCCCCAGCATTTT
CASSYAAGYSNQPQHF
>-|TRBV29-1|TRBJ1-1|-
TGCAGCGTTGACCAGGACACTGAAGCTTTCTTT
CSVDQDTEAFF
>-|TRBV27|TRBJ2-7|TRBD1
TGTGCCAGCAGTCATGGTACCGGGACAGCCTACGAGCAGTACTTC
CASSHGTGTAYEQYF
>-|TRBV19|TRBJ1-4|TRBD1
TGTGCCAGTAGTATCCAACAGGGGCGTGAAAAACTGTTTTTT
CASSIQQGREKLFF